A single sample gave rise to the 9 T cell receptor beta chains below, sequenced in a study of blood T cell repertoires in COVID-19. The protocol was immunoSEQ multiplex PCR, while the TCRdb copy is restricted to in-frame clones and leaves out a portion. The sample lists around 300,000 clones; around 88% were seen once. The material sequenced was peripheral blood. The receptors were sampled from a woman between 25 and 40 years old with COVID-19, enrolled during active disease.

The V and J genes are TRBV5-1 and TRBJ1-1, with D perhaps matching TRBD1 (6 bases). The CDR3 is 15 amino acids. V was cut by 1 base and J by 1 base, with 11 bases left in between. Germline loops: CDR1 SGHRS, CDR2 YFSETQ. In DNA, the CDR3 is TGCGCCAGCAGCTTGCCCCAGGGGCGGAACACTGAAGCTTTCTTT. This gives the protein CASSLPQGRNTEAFF.

The chain joins TRBV3-1 (or the pseudogene TRBV3-2) to TRBJ1-1; 8 bases fit TRBD1. Germline lookup yields CDR1 LGHDT and CDR2 YNNKEL (reference sequence). This CDR3 has 14 residues. The junction had 7 bases not matched to a gene; V was cut back by 6 bases and J by 4 bases. The CDR3 reads CASSHITGGTEAFF. The CDR3 coding sequence is TGTGCCAGCAGTCATATTACAGGGGGCACTGAAGCTTTCTTT.

The sample holds a few counts of this clone. The rearrangement joins TRBV6-2 or TRBV6-3 to TRBJ2-3, with 14 nucleotides matching TRBD2. Germline loops: CDR1 MNHEY, CDR2 SVGEGT. V dropped 6 bases and J dropped 0; count of bases not matched to a gene: 8. CDR3 size: 18 residues. The CDR3 DNA reads TGTGCCAGCAGCTTAACCCGGACTAGCGGGGGGAGCACAGATACGCAGTATTTT. This translates into CASSLTRTSGGSTDTQYF.

The chain uses TRBV7-9 and TRBJ2-3; possibly TRBD1 for D (6 bases). V was shortened by 2 bases and J by 2 bases, with 11 bases between the two germline ends. Looked up from germline, CDR1 is SEHNR and CDR2 is FQNEAQ (reference sequence). This CDR3 contains 15 residues. The CDR3: CASSLLGAATDTQYF. CDR3 bases: TGTGCCAGCAGCTTATTGGGGGCGGCCACAGATACGCAGTATTTT.

As regards this clone: The same CDR3 is also encoded by other DNA sequences in this sample. V and J are TRBV9 and TRBJ1-3; 7 nucleotides align to TRBD1. J lost 1 base, V lost 5 bases, and 6 bases had no gene match. The CDR3 runs 15 residues. Germline V lookup: CDR1 SGDLS, CDR2 YYNGEE. CDR3 residues: CASSVGGQSGNTIYF. The DNA of the CDR3 is TGTGCCAGCAGTGTCGGGGGACAGTCTGGAAACACCATATATTTT.

The J gene is TRBJ2-5, the V gene TRBV29-1, with 16 bases matching TRBD2. The V gene's germline CDR1 is SQVTM and CDR2 ANQGSEA. The length of the CDR3 is 16 residues. Germline trimming cut 6 bases from V and 5 bases from J; bases unmatched to any gene: 9. CDR3 nucleotide sequence: TGCAGCGTACCCGGGACTAGCGGGGGGGCGATCGAGACCCAGTACTTC. Its translation: CSVPGTSGGAIETQYF.

The count of this clone is one. The chain employs TRBV2 and TRBJ1-2, with 12 bases aligning to TRBD1. Losses at the gene ends were 6 bases for V and 3 bases for J; bases not matched to a gene: 2. The CDR3 runs 14 residues. The germline gives CDR1 SNHLY, CDR2 FYNNEI. CDR3 sequence: CASRGQGAYYGYTF. CDR3 sequence (DNA): TGTGCCAGCAGGGGACAGGGGGCATACTATGGCTACACCTTC.

Here the CDR3 reads CASSHSDRGIEAEAFF. In DNA, the CDR3 is TGTGCCAGCAGCCACTCCGACCGAGGGATTGAAGCTGAAGCTTTCTTT. The chain recombines TRBV3-1 (or the pseudogene TRBV3-2) with TRBJ1-1; D remains unclear. CDR3 length: 16 residues. The V end was cut by 3 bases, the J end by 6 bases, with 20 bases between. From germline, CDR1 is LGHDT and CDR2 YNNKEL (reference sequence).

V gene TRBV19 combines with J gene TRBJ1-5, with 8 bases matching TRBD1. This CDR3 contains 18 residues. CDR1 and CDR2 (germline): LNHDA, SQIVND (reference sequence). The V gene end was trimmed by 1 base and the J gene end by 3 bases; junction bases not matched to a gene: 11. Written as DNA, the CDR3 is TGTGCCAGTAGTATAGTCTGGGTAGGGACAGGTATCAATCAGCCCCAGCATTTT. It is translated as CASSIVWVGTGINQPQHF.